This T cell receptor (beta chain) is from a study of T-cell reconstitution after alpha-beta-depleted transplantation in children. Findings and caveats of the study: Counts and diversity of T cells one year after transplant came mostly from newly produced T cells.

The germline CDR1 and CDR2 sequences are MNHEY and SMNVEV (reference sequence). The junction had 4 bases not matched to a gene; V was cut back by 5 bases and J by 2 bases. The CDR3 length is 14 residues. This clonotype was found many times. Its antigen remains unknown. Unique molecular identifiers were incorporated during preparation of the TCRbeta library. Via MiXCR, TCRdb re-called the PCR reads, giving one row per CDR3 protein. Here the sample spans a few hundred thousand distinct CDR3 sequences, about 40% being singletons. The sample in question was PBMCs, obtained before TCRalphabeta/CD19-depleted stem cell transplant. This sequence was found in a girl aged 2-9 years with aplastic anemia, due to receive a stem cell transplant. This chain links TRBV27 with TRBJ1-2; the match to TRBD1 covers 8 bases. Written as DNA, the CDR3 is TGTGCCAGCAGTCCGGACAGGGCGAACTATGGCTACACCTTC. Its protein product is CASSPDRANYGYTF.